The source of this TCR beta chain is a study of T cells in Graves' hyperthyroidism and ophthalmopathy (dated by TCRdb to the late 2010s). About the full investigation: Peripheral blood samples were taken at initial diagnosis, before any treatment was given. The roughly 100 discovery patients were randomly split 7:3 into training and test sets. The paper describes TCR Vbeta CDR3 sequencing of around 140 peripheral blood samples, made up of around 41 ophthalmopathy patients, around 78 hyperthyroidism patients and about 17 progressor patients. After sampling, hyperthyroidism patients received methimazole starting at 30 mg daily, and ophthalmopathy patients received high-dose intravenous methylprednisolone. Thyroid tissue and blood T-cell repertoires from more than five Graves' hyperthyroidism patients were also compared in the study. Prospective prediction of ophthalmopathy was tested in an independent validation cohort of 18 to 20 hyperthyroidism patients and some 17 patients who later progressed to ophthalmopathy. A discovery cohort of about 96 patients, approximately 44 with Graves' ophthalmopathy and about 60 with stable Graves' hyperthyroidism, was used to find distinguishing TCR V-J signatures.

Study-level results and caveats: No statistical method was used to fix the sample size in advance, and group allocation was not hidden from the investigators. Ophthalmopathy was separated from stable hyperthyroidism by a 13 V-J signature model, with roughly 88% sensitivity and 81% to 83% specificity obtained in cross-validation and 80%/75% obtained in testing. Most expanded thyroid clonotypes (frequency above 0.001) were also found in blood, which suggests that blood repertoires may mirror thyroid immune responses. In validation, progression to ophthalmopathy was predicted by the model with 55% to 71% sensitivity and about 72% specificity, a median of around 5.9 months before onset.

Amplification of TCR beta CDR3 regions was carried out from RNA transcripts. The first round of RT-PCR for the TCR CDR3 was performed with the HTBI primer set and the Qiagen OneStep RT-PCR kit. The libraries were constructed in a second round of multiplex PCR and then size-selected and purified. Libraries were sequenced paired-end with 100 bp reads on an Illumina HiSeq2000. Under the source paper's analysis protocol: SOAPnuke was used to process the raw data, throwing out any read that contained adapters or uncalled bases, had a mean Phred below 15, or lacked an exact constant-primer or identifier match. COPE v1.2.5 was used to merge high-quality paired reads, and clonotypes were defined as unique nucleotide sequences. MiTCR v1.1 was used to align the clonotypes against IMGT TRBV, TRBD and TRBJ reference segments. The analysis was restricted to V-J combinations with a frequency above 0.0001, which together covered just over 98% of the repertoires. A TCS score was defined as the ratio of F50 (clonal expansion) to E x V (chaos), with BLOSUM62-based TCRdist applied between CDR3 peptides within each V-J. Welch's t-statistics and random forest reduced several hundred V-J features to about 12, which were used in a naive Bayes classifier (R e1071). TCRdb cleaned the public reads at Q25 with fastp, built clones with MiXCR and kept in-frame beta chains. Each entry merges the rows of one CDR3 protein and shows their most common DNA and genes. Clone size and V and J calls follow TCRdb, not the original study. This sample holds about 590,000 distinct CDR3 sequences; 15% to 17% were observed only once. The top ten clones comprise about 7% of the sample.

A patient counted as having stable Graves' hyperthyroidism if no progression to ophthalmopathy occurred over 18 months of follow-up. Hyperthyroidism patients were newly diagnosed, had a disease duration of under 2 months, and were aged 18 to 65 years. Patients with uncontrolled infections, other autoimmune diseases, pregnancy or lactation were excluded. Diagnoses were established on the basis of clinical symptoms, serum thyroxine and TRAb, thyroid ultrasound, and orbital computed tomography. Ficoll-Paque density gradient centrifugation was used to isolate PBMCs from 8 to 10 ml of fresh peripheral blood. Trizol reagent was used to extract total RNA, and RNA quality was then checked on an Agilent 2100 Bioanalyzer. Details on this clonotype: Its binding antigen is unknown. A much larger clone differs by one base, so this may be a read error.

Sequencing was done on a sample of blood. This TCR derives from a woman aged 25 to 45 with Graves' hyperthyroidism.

The CDR3 is CASSFFGTVSEQFF. The sequenced DNA: TGTGCCAGCAGTTTTTTTGGGACAGTCAGTGAGCAGTTCTTC. The chain couples TRBV11-2 to TRBJ2-1, with 7 middle bases fitting TRBD1. Trimming removed 6 bases from V and 9 bases from J; the gene matches leave 11 bases unexplained. In the germline V gene, CDR1 corresponds to SGHAT and CDR2 to FQNNGV. CDR3 length: 14 amino acids, cysteine to phenylalanine. Only CDR3 DNA is held: 42 bases, read in frame from base 1.